This T cell receptor (beta chain) was sequenced for a study of a mutant IDH1 vaccine in newly diagnosed glioma. Comments on this clone: Its antigen is not known.

This sample's time point: week 47, end of study. Topical imiquimod was applied with each vaccine dose, which held 300 ug of mutant IDH1 20-mer peptide. Only in-frame clones appear in the TCRdb table, and some are missing; sequencing was by immunoSEQ multiplex PCR. The sample holds tens of thousands of clones, roughly four fifths seen once. Material: PBMCs, obtained from a glioma patient whose treatment included an IDH1 peptide vaccine. The receptor's source is a woman in her forties or fifties with glioma.

Written as DNA, the CDR3 is TGCAGCGTTGTTTTACCGGGGTTCTACAATGAGCAGTTCTTC. It yields the protein CSVVLPGFYNEQFF. The rearrangement joins TRBV29-1 to TRBJ2-1; maybe TRBD2 (5 bases). Germline CDR1 SQVTM, CDR2 ANQGSEA. V was cut by 4 bases and J by 3 bases, with 13 bases left in between. The CDR3 contains 14 residues.